The 22 T cell receptor beta chains below were found in one sample sequenced in a study of cytomegalovirus exposure and HLA in healthy donors. Primers: 60 Vbeta forward and 13 Jbeta reverse. The method was immunoSEQ multiplex PCR; TCRdb's version includes in-frame clones alone and lacks a portion of them. Among more than 85,000 clones listed, around 80% were seen once. The sample comprised PBMCs. The origin of the receptors is a woman aged 45-60 years in good health and CMV-seropositive.

The chain carries TRBV7-8 and TRBJ2-7; possibly TRBD1 for D (5 bases). The CDR3 spans 16 residues. Germline CDR1 reads SGHVS; CDR2 reads FQNEAQ. V was shortened by 1 base and J by 3 bases, with 16 bases between the two germline ends. The CDR3 loop reads CASSLVGAEPNYEQYF. In DNA form, the CDR3 reads TGTGCCAGCAGCTTAGTAGGGGCTGAGCCTAACTACGAGCAGTACTTC.

This chain uses TRBV18 with TRBJ1-4; possible D gene TRBD1, 6 bases. Germline V lookup: CDR1 KGHSH, CDR2 LQKENI. V lost 2 bases and J lost 7, with 14 bases in between. The CDR3 covers 15 residues. The CDR3 DNA sequence: TGTGCCAGCTCACCAATGTCACAGGGCTCTGAAAAACTGTTTTTT. It yields the protein CASSPMSQGSEKLFF.

This clone was counted a few times. The rearrangement links TRBV2 to TRBJ1-2; D might be TRBD1 (5 bases). CDR3 length equals 13 residues. The germline gives CDR1 SNHLY, CDR2 FYNNEI. V lost 11 bases and J 4 bases, leaving 17 bases between the germline ends. The CDR3 is CAFPSPRAYGYTF. CDR3 DNA: TGTGCCTTTCCCTCGCCCAGGGCCTATGGCTACACCTTC.

This clone showed up just a few times. CDR3 nucleotides: TGCGCCAGCAGCCATTTCGAACTGGGCACAGATACGCAGTATTTT. This sequence encodes CASSHFELGTDTQYF. The chain has TRBV5-1 and TRBJ2-3, with D uncertain. The CDR3 is 15 amino acids. The germline V gene encodes CDR1 SGHRS and CDR2 YFSETQ. The V gene lost 4 bases and the J gene lost 1 base, with 13 bases spanning the gap.

The chain carries TRBV7-9 and TRBJ1-2, with unresolved D. Germline V gives CDR1 SEHNR, CDR2 FQNEAQ (reference sequence). V was trimmed by 3 bases and J by 4 bases, leaving 6 bases between them. The CDR3 is 12 amino acids. The CDR3 reads CASSFGTYGYTF. The CDR3, as DNA: TGTGCCAGCAGCTTTGGCACCTATGGCTACACCTTC. The variable domain in full, completed from reference TRBV7-9 and TRBJ1-2, reads DTGVSQNPRHKITKRGQNVTFRCDPISEHNRLYWYRQTLGQGPEFLTYFQNEAQLEKSRLLSDRFSAERPKGSFSTLEIQRTEQGDSAMYLCASSFGTYGYTFGSGTRLTVV.

With respect to this clone: Within the sample, other DNA sequences also encode this same CDR3. V is TRBV18 and J is TRBJ1-1, with D unclear. The CDR3 length is 13 residues. CDR1 is KGHSH and CDR2 is LQKENI in the germline V gene. V was shortened by 1 base and J by 1 base, with 4 bases between the two germline ends. CDR3 DNA: TGTGCCAGCTCACCACGGCAGAACACTGAAGCTTTCTTT. Translating it yields CASSPRQNTEAFF.

This clone was detected a few times. The chain carries TRBV29-1 and TRBJ1-2, with D possibly TRBD1 on 6 matching bases. This CDR3 spans 13 amino acids. The germline gives CDR1 SQVTM, CDR2 ANQGSEA. V lost 4 bases to trimming and J lost 2 bases, with 11 bases between them. The CDR3 loop reads CSVGTGLNYGYTF. The CDR3 bases are TGCAGCGTTGGAACAGGGTTGAACTATGGCTACACCTTC.

The V gene is TRBV27, the J gene TRBJ2-3, with D uncertain. The CDR3 covers 14 residues. Germline-derived CDR1 and CDR2 are MNHEY and SMNVEV (reference sequence). The germline V and J ends were trimmed by 3 bases and 2 bases, with 9 bases remaining between them. This CDR3 is CASSFRGYTDTQYF. The CDR3 bases are TGTGCCAGCAGTTTTCGAGGCTACACAGATACGCAGTATTTT.

The rearrangement links TRBV6-5 to TRBJ1-2; 7 positions agree with TRBD1. The germline V gene has CDR1 MNHEY and CDR2 SVGAGI. There are 14 residues in the CDR3. V shed 0 bases, J shed 4 bases, and the junction held 2 bases outside the gene matches. CDR3 in DNA: TGTGCCAGCAGTTACTCATCAGGGGGCTATGGCTACACCTTC. Encoded protein: CASSYSSGGYGYTF.

The J gene is TRBJ2-1, the V gene TRBV11-2, with 12 nucleotides matching TRBD2. The germline gives CDR1 SGHAT, CDR2 FQNNGV. V lost 4 bases to trimming and J lost 5 bases; unmatched junction nucleotides: 3. The CDR3 is 15 amino acids. The DNA of the CDR3 is TGTGCCAGCAGCTCCCGACTAGCGGGGGACAATGAGCAGTTCTTC. Translating it yields CASSSRLAGDNEQFF.

V gene TRBV6-1 combines with J gene TRBJ2-7, with 8 positions matching TRBD1. The CDR3 runs 14 residues. CDR1 and CDR2 (germline): MNHNS, SASEGT. Unmatched junction bases numbered 9, after V lost 7 bases and J lost 4 bases. The DNA for the CDR3 is TGTGCCAGCACCCCCCCAGGGGGCGGGTACGAGCAGTACTTC. Amino acid sequence: CASTPPGGGYEQYF.

The chain uses TRBV7-9 and TRBJ1-1; D might be TRBD1 (6 bases). The CDR3 has 15 residues. The V and J ends lost 5 bases and 0 bases respectively, with 13 bases between them. Per germline, CDR1 SEHNR and CDR2 FQNEAQ (reference sequence). CDR3 protein: CASSGWTALNTEAFF. In nucleotides, the CDR3 is TGTGCCAGCAGCGGTTGGACAGCCTTGAACACTGAAGCTTTCTTT. The variable domain in full, completed from reference TRBV7-9 and TRBJ1-1, reads DTGVSQNPRHKITKRGQNVTFRCDPISEHNRLYWYRQTLGQGPEFLTYFQNEAQLEKSRLLSDRFSAERPKGSFSTLEIQRTEQGDSAMYLCASSGWTALNTEAFFGQGTRLTVV.

The CDR3 sequence: CASSQDPGSANYGYTF. The CDR3 DNA reads as TGTGCCAGCAGCCAAGATCCAGGCTCAGCTAACTATGGCTACACCTTC. The chain is built from TRBV4-2 and TRBJ1-2; no reliable D call. V shed 0 bases and J shed 0 bases, with 11 bases lying between them. This CDR3 comprises 16 residues. CDR1 LGHNA and CDR2 YNFKEQ come from the germline V gene.

This clone has just one count. The rearrangement joins TRBV5-1 to TRBJ1-1, with TRBD1 matching over 7 bases. CDR3 length equals 15 residues. Unmatched junction bases numbered 3, after V lost 1 base and J lost 0 bases. CDR1 SGHRS and CDR2 YFSETQ come from the germline V gene. This CDR3 reads CASSLTGALNTEAFF. The CDR3 coding sequence is TGCGCCAGCAGCTTGACAGGGGCCTTGAACACTGAAGCTTTCTTT.

This clone was observed a few times. The chain couples TRBV4-1 to TRBJ2-7; TRBD2 matches 13 bases. Germline V gene data show CDR1 as MGHRA and CDR2 as YSYEKL. V shed 0 bases and J 0 bases; nucleotides not matched to a gene: 2. The CDR3 spans 17 residues. CDR3 sequence (DNA): TGCGCCAGCAGCCAAGATCGGACTAGCGGGAGCTCCTACGAGCAGTACTTC. This codes for CASSQDRTSGSSYEQYF.

This sequence joins TRBV6-1 and TRBJ1-1; 7 nucleotides align to TRBD1. Germline loops: CDR1 MNHNS, CDR2 SASEGT. The CDR3 loop spans 15 amino acids. V gave up 2 bases and J gave up 6 bases; unmatched junction bases: 9. The CDR3 DNA reads as TGTGCCAGCAGTGAAAAGGGGGCAGGGGACCCTGAAGCTTTCTTT. Its translation: CASSEKGAGDPEAFF.

This rearrangement joins TRBV29-1 to TRBJ2-7; TRBD2 might be the D (6 bases). From germline, CDR1 is SQVTM and CDR2 ANQGSEA. The CDR3 consists of 14 residues. Trimming removed 2 bases from V and 0 bases from J, with 11 bases in between. CDR3 loop: CSVELRDASYEQYF. The CDR3 region has the DNA TGCAGCGTTGAACTGCGGGATGCCTCCTACGAGCAGTACTTC.

The CDR3 here is CASSQDESSGNTIYF. Here the CDR3 DNA reads TGCGCCAGCAGCCAAGATGAGTCCTCTGGAAACACCATATATTTT. This chain joins TRBV4-1 and TRBJ1-3; D is unclear. V lost 0 bases, J lost 0 bases, and 6 bases lay in between. Germline V gene lookup returns CDR1 MGHRA and CDR2 YSYEKL. This CDR3 has 15 residues.

V usage is TRBV19 and J usage is TRBJ1-5; D ambiguous. Trimming removed 7 bases from V and 4 bases from J, with 11 bases in between. The V gene's germline CDR1 is LNHDA and CDR2 SQIVND (reference sequence). This CDR3 region has 13 residues. The CDR3 DNA sequence: TGTGCCAGTAATAACGGGATGAATCAGCCCCAGCATTTT. This codes for CASNNGMNQPQHF.

Note on this clone: The junction differs from germline at one of its ends, possibly a read error. The V call is TRBV7-6, the J call TRBJ2-2; 11 bases line up with TRBD2. CDR3 length equals 15 residues. CDR1 is SGHVS and CDR2 is FNYEAQ in the germline V gene. The CDR3 DNA follows: TGTGCCAGCAGCCTAGCGGGAGGATCGGCCGGGGAGCTGTTTTTT. Protein: CASSLAGGSAGELFF.

CDR3 sequence reads: CSVEGGSGANVLTF. DNA of the CDR3: TGCAGCGTTGAGGGGGGAAGTGGGGCCAACGTCCTGACTTTC. This chain connects TRBV29-1 to TRBJ2-6, with D possibly matching TRBD2 (6 bases). This CDR3 spans 14 amino acids. V was trimmed by 3 bases and J by 3 bases, leaving 9 bases between them. Germline V gene sequence: CDR1 SQVTM, CDR2 ANQGSEA. The whole variable domain, remainder taken from reference TRBV29-1 and TRBJ2-6, is SAVISQKPSRDICQRGTSLTIQCQVDSQVTMMFWYRQQPGQSLTLIATANQGSEATYESGFVIDKFPISRPNLTFSTLTVSNMSPEDSSIYLCSVEGGSGANVLTFGAGSRLTVL.

V and J are TRBV5-4 and TRBJ2-1, with TRBD2 identical over 7 bases. In germline, CDR1 is SGHNT, CDR2 YYREEE (reference sequence). With V trimmed by 6 bases and J by 2 bases, 11 bases remained unmatched. This CDR3 spans 16 amino acids. In DNA, the CDR3 is TGTGCCAGCACCTCCAGGACGACTAGCCCCTACAATGAGCAGTTCTTC. Amino acid sequence: CASTSRTTSPYNEQFF.